A selection of T cell receptor beta chains follows, all from one sample in a study of cytomegalovirus exposure and HLA in healthy donors. Here immunoSEQ multiplex PCR was the method, and the copy in TCRdb shows in-frame clones only, minus some. The data show 180,000 or so clones, approximately 80% seen once. Source material: PBMCs. These receptors all come from a girl between 10 and 17 years old in good health and CMV-seropositive. CDR3s include the opening cysteine and the closing phenylalanine or tryptophan. D genes are given only for firm matches. Clone size is not always given. Where it is, it says once, few, many or a class for expanded clones.

D gene,V gene,J gene,clone size,CDR3 DNA,CDR3 protein
NA,TRBV28,TRBJ1-1,few,TGTGCCAGCAGTTTGAGACAGGAGAACACTGAAGCTTTCTTT,CASSLRQENTEAFF
NA,TRBV5-1,TRBJ1-1,NA,TGCGCCAGCAGCCGCGGGACCGCTTCGAGCACTGAAGCTTTCTTT,CASSRGTASSTEAFF
TRBD2,TRBV5-4,TRBJ2-3,NA,TGTGCCAGCAGCTCCACCTTCCTTGGGACTAGCGGGACAGATACGCAGTATTTT,CASSSTFLGTSGTDTQYF
TRBD2,TRBV5-4,TRBJ2-7,NA,TGTGCCAGCAGCAAGATGCTAGCGGGACGCAGCGAGCAGTACTTC,CASSKMLAGRSEQYF
TRBD2,TRBV27,TRBJ2-7,few,TGTGCCAGCAGTCCGAAACCGGGACTAGCGGTCCCCTACGAGCAGTACTTC,CASSPKPGLAVPYEQYF
TRBD1,TRBV23-1,TRBJ1-4,NA,TGCGCCAGCAGTCAATCAAGCAGGGGGCGGGAGGAAAAACTGTTTTTT,CASSQSSRGREEKLFF
TRBD2,TRBV28,TRBJ2-2,NA,TGTGCCAGCAGATTCAGCGGGAGTGGCACCGGGGAGCTGTTTTTT,CASRFSGSGTGELFF
NA,TRBV5-1,TRBJ2-2,NA,TGCGCCAGCAGCTTGACTCATACAGGGAACACCGGGGAGCTGTTTTTT,CASSLTHTGNTGELFF
TRBD1,TRBV4-3,TRBJ1-3,NA,TGCGCCAGCAGCCAAGGGACAGGGGGAAACACCATATATTTT,CASSQGTGGNTIYF
NA,TRBV5-4,TRBJ1-5,NA,TGTGCCAGCAGCACGGACAGTAGCAATCAGCCCCAGCATTTT,CASSTDSSNQPQHF
TRBD2,TRBV2,TRBJ2-5,NA,TGTGCCAGCACAATGGGACTAGCGGGAGGGCCGGTTGGGGCCCGGGGAGAGACCCAGTACTTC,CASTMGLAGGPVGARGETQYF
NA,TRBV7-8,TRBJ2-5,NA,TGTGCCAGCAGCTTAGCATTACAGGGAGAGACCCAGTACTTC,CASSLALQGETQYF
NA,TRBV21-1,TRBJ1-2,NA,TGTGCCAGCAGCGTTCCCACAGGGGGCTCCGGCTACACCTTC,CASSVPTGGSGYTF
TRBD2,TRBV5-4,TRBJ2-1,NA,TGTGCCAGCAGCTCCCCTCTAGCGGGAGGCTTCAATGAGCAGTTCTTC,CASSSPLAGGFNEQFF
TRBD1,TRBV14,TRBJ1-1,NA,TGTGCCAGCAGCCAGGGACAGGGAAGAGCTTTCTTT,CASSQGQGRAFF
NA,TRBV15,TRBJ2-3,NA,TGTGCCACCAGCCACGGGGCAGGGGCAGATACGCAGTATTTT,CATSHGAGADTQYF
NA,TRBV7-2,TRBJ2-1,NA,TGTGCCAGCACCCCCCCTACAGGATACAATGAGCAGTTCTTC,CASTPPTGYNEQFF
TRBD1,TRBV5-6,TRBJ1-1,NA,TGTGCCAGCAGCTCAATACAGGGGGGAAGGACTGAAGCTTTCTTT,CASSSIQGGRTEAFF
NA,TRBV2,TRBJ2-5,NA,TGTGCCAGCAGGAAACGATTAGCAGACCAAGAGACCCAGTACTTC,CASRKRLADQETQYF
NA,TRBV9,TRBJ2-1,NA,TGTGCCAGCAGCGTAGACGCGAATGAGCAGTTCTTC,CASSVDANEQFF
NA,TRBV19,TRBJ1-5,NA,TGTGCCAGTACCTCCTACACTAAGGATCAGCCCCAGCATTTT,CASTSYTKDQPQHF
TRBD2,TRBV7-9,TRBJ2-3,NA,TGTGCCAGCAGCTTTGGGACTAGCGGGAGGGCAAGCACAGATACGCAGTATTTT,CASSFGTSGRASTDTQYF
NA,TRBV5-8,TRBJ2-2,once,TGTGCCAGCAGCTTGGACGGCGGGGAGCTGTTTTTT,CASSLDGGELFF
NA,TRBV7-9,TRBJ1-1,NA,TGTGCCAGCAGCCCGAGGGGAGGAGGGAGCACTGAAGCTTTCTTT,CASSPRGGGSTEAFF
TRBD2,TRBV7-2,TRBJ2-5,NA,TGTGCCAGCAGCTCCACGCCGGGACTAGCGGGAGGTTCATGGGAGACCCAGTACTTC,CASSSTPGLAGGSWETQYF